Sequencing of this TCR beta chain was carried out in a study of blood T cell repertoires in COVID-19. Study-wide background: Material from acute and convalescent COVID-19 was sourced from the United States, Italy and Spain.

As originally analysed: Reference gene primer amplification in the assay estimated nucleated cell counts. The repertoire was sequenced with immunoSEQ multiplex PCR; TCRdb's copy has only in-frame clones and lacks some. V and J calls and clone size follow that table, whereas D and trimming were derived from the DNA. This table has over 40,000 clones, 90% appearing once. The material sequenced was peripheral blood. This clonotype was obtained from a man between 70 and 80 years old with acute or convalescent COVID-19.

CDR3 bases: TGTGCCAGCAGCTTAGGAGATTCCTACGAGCAGTACTTC. As protein: CASSLGDSYEQYF. V usage is TRBV7-9 and J usage is TRBJ2-7, with no clear D. Between the trimmed V and J ends, which lost 1 base and 1 base, there was a span of 5 bases. This CDR3 spans 13 amino acids. Looked up from germline, CDR1 is SEHNR and CDR2 is FQNEAQ (reference sequence). The full variable domain, its missing parts supplied by reference TRBV7-9 and TRBJ2-7, is DTGVSQNPRHKITKRGQNVTFRCDPISEHNRLYWYRQTLGQGPEFLTYFQNEAQLEKSRLLSDRFSAERPKGSFSTLEIQRTEQGDSAMYLCASSLGDSYEQYFGPGTRLTVT.